The 9 T cell receptor beta chains in this list originate from one sample, sequenced in a study of PD-L1 blockade in urothelial cancer. Libraries were prepared by immunoSEQ multiplex PCR; TCRdb keeps only in-frame clonotypes and omits some of them. Of tens of thousands of clones in the sample, around 83% are singletons; the top ten hold roughly 2.9%. The sequences come from PBMCs, collected around atezolizumab (anti-PD-L1) treatment. The receptors were sampled from a man aged 50-59 years with urothelial cancer.

V usage is TRBV4-2 and J usage is TRBJ2-1; D perhaps matches TRBD2 (5 bases). V was shortened by 2 bases and J by 6 bases, with 8 bases between the two germline ends. Germline V gene lookup returns CDR1 LGHNA and CDR2 YNFKEQ. The CDR3 has 13 amino acids. In DNA form, the CDR3 reads TGTGCCAGCAGCCAACGACTATCCAATGAGCAGTTCTTC. Translation: CASSQRLSNEQFF.

The genes are TRBV5-1 and TRBJ2-7; 8 bases line up with TRBD2. The CDR3 has 15 amino acids. After removal of 2 bases from V and 3 bases from J, the junction contained 7 bases not matched to a gene. Looked up from germline, CDR1 is SGHRS and CDR2 is YFSETQ. CDR3 sequence: CASSFASGPLYEQYF. Written as DNA, the CDR3 is TGCGCCAGCAGCTTCGCTAGCGGGCCCCTCTACGAGCAGTACTTC. Full variable domain (rest looked up from reference TRBV5-1 and TRBJ2-7): KAGVTQTPRYLIKTRGQQVTLSCSPISGHRSVSWYQQTPGQGLQFLFEYFSETQRNKGNFPGRFSGRQFSNSRSEMNVSTLELGDSALYLCASSFASGPLYEQYFGPGTRLTVT.

The V gene is TRBV27, the J gene TRBJ2-1; 9 nucleotides match TRBD1. The CDR3 consists of 17 residues. Germline V gene lookup returns CDR1 MNHEY and CDR2 SMNVEV (reference sequence). The V and J ends lost 5 bases and 6 bases, in that order; junction bases with no gene match: 14. CDR3: CASSPTQWDRDFNEQFF. As DNA, the CDR3 is TGTGCCAGCAGTCCAACACAATGGGACAGGGACTTCAATGAGCAGTTCTTC.

The chain has TRBV6-1 and TRBJ1-1; the match to TRBD1 covers 9 bases. Germline assignment: CDR1 MNHNS and CDR2 SASEGT. The CDR3 covers 16 residues. Unmatched junction bases numbered 6, after V lost 4 bases and J lost 0 bases. This CDR3 is CASSAGQGIMNTEAFF. CDR3 coding DNA: TGTGCCAGCAGTGCAGGACAGGGGATCATGAACACTGAAGCTTTCTTT.

This sequence joins TRBV18 and TRBJ1-2; D gene uncertain. The V and J ends lost 2 bases and 4 bases respectively, with 8 bases between them. The CDR3 runs to 13 residues. Germline assignment: CDR1 KGHSH and CDR2 LQKENI. The CDR3 bases are TGTGCCAGCTCACCATCCACGGGCTATGGCTACACCTTC. This translates into CASSPSTGYGYTF.

V is TRBV4-1 and J is TRBJ2-7; maybe TRBD1 (5 bases). Germline values: CDR1 MGHRA, CDR2 YSYEKL. V lost 4 bases and J lost 2, with 12 bases in between. The CDR3 spans 14 residues. This CDR3 reads CASSRLQGTYEQYF. CDR3 in DNA: TGCGCCAGCAGCCGGCTGCAGGGAACCTACGAGCAGTACTTC.

The genes are TRBV5-1 and TRBJ2-7, with D possibly matching TRBD2 (6 bases). Germline assignment: CDR1 SGHRS and CDR2 YFSETQ. This CDR3 comprises 15 residues. V was shortened by 2 bases and J by 2 bases, with 14 bases between the two germline ends. For the CDR3, the DNA is TGCGCCAGCAGCTTTGAGGGAGGATCCCCCTACGAGCAGTACTTC. Its translation: CASSFEGGSPYEQYF.

The V gene is TRBV15, the J gene TRBJ1-6; D uncertain. With 0 bases removed from V and 7 bases from J, the gap between germline ends came to 10 bases. The CDR3 loop spans 15 amino acids. CDR1 is LNHNV, CDR2 YYDKDF, per germline (reference sequence). The CDR3: CATSRDLGRNSPLHF. The CDR3 DNA sequence: TGTGCCACCAGCAGAGATCTAGGGAGGAATTCACCCCTCCACTTT.

The rearrangement links TRBV2 to TRBJ2-3, with 8 bases identical to TRBD1. The junction had 6 bases not matched to a gene; V was cut back by 4 bases and J by 3 bases. Germline V gene sequence: CDR1 SNHLY, CDR2 FYNNEI. The CDR3 is made up of 15 amino acids. The CDR3 sequence: CASSARDRRTDTQYF. CDR3 in DNA: TGTGCCAGCAGTGCCCGGGACAGGAGAACAGATACGCAGTATTTT.